The rows below give T cell receptor beta chains drawn from one sample of a study of T cells in Graves' hyperthyroidism and ophthalmopathy. TCRdb re-derived calls from the multiplex PCR reads in MiXCR, one entry per CDR3 protein. Among 450,000 to 650,000 distinct CDR3 sequences listed, 14% were seen once. Sequenced sample: blood. These TCRs come from a woman aged 18-29 years with Graves' ophthalmopathy. CDR3s include the opening cysteine and the closing phenylalanine or tryptophan. Each record gives: J gene, D gene, V gene, clone size, CDR3 protein, CDR3 DNA. D genes are given only for firm matches. Clone size is given for some rows only: seen once, a few or many times, or a class if the clone is expanded.

j_call: TRBJ1-4; d_call: NA; v_call: TRBV20-1; clone_size: many; cdr3_aa: CSARSWQLNEKLFF; cdr3_nt: TGCAGTGCTAGAAGCTGGCAGCTGAATGAAAAACTGTTTTTT
j_call: TRBJ1-5; d_call: TRBD1; v_call: TRBV20-1; clone_size: many; cdr3_aa: CSAWGQKHTYSNQPQHF; cdr3_nt: TGCAGTGCTTGGGGACAGAAACACACATATAGCAATCAGCCCCAGCATTTT
j_call: TRBJ2-3; d_call: TRBD2; v_call: TRBV28; clone_size: NA; cdr3_aa: CASSLAGTSGTGTDTQYF; cdr3_nt: TGTGCCAGCAGCTTAGCCGGGACTAGCGGGACGGGCACAGATACGCAGTATTTT
j_call: TRBJ2-2; d_call: TRBD2; v_call: TRBV12-3/TRBV12-4; clone_size: NA; cdr3_aa: CASSLAPGLAGAYFLMFF; cdr3_nt: TGTGCCAGCAGTTTAGCCCCGGGACTAGCGGGAGCATATTTTTTGATGTTTTTT
j_call: TRBJ1-2; d_call: NA; v_call: TRBV18; clone_size: NA; cdr3_aa: CASSPSWDGHNGYTF; cdr3_nt: TGTGCCAGCTCTCCGAGTTGGGACGGCCACAATGGCTACACCTTC
j_call: TRBJ2-1; d_call: TRBD1; v_call: TRBV7-2; clone_size: many; cdr3_aa: CASSLGVWDRVNEQFF; cdr3_nt: TGTGCCAGCAGCTTAGGAGTATGGGACAGGGTCAATGAGCAGTTCTTC
j_call: TRBJ1-3; d_call: TRBD1; v_call: TRBV2; clone_size: NA; cdr3_aa: CASLPGGDGNTIYF; cdr3_nt: TGTGCCAGCCTACCAGGGGGCGATGGAAACACCATATATTTT
j_call: TRBJ2-5; d_call: NA; v_call: TRBV19; clone_size: many; cdr3_aa: CASSDGQNQETQYF; cdr3_nt: TGTGCCAGTAGTGACGGACAGAACCAAGAGACCCAGTACTTC
j_call: TRBJ2-1; d_call: NA; v_call: TRBV28; clone_size: NA; cdr3_aa: CASRIEISSYNEQFF; cdr3_nt: TGTGCCAGCAGGATCGAGATTAGCTCCTACAATGAGCAGTTCTTC
j_call: TRBJ1-1; d_call: NA; v_call: TRBV30; clone_size: NA; cdr3_aa: CAWELMNTEAFF; cdr3_nt: TGTGCCTGGGAACTCATGAACACTGAAGCTTTCTTT
j_call: TRBJ2-2; d_call: TRBD2; v_call: TRBV12-3/TRBV12-4; clone_size: many; cdr3_aa: CASTLQREGAGELFF; cdr3_nt: TGTGCCAGCACCCTGCAGCGGGAGGGCGCCGGGGAGCTGTTTTTT
j_call: TRBJ1-1; d_call: NA; v_call: TRBV6-1; clone_size: many; cdr3_aa: CASSYFEDMNTEAFF; cdr3_nt: TGTGCCAGCAGTTATTTTGAGGATATGAACACTGAAGCTTTCTTT
j_call: TRBJ2-7; d_call: NA; v_call: TRBV18; clone_size: few; cdr3_aa: CASSRRVRDVLSYEQYF; cdr3_nt: TGTGCCAGCTCACGTCGGGTGAGGGACGTACTCTCCTACGAGCAGTACTTC
j_call: TRBJ2-3; d_call: TRBD2; v_call: TRBV13; clone_size: many; cdr3_aa: CASSPRGVGTDTQYF; cdr3_nt: TGTGCCAGCAGTCCTCGGGGGGTGGGGACAGATACGCAGTATTTT
j_call: TRBJ1-1; d_call: NA; v_call: TRBV20-1; clone_size: few; cdr3_aa: CSARDTPDSEAFF; cdr3_nt: TGCAGTGCTAGAGATACCCCCGACAGTGAAGCTTTCTTT
j_call: TRBJ1-1; d_call: TRBD1; v_call: TRBV7-9; clone_size: many; cdr3_aa: CASSRGQGAGTEAFF; cdr3_nt: TGTGCCAGCAGCAGGGGACAGGGGGCCGGCACTGAAGCTTTCTTT
j_call: TRBJ1-1; d_call: NA; v_call: TRBV28; clone_size: many; cdr3_aa: CASRRDGVSPFEAFF; cdr3_nt: TGTGCCAGCAGACGAGACGGGGTCAGTCCCTTTGAAGCTTTCTTT
j_call: TRBJ2-7; d_call: TRBD2; v_call: TRBV7-9; clone_size: many; cdr3_aa: CASSFASGISSYEQYF; cdr3_nt: TGTGCCAGCAGCTTCGCTAGCGGGATTAGCTCCTACGAGCAGTACTTC
j_call: TRBJ2-5; d_call: TRBD1; v_call: TRBV7-7; clone_size: NA; cdr3_aa: CASSPSTGGGQETQYF; cdr3_nt: TGTGCTAGCAGCCCTTCGACAGGGGGAGGACAAGAGACCCAGTACTTC
j_call: TRBJ2-2; d_call: TRBD2; v_call: TRBV11-1; clone_size: many; cdr3_aa: CASSFDLSGRARELFF; cdr3_nt: TGTGCCAGCAGTTTCGACCTTAGCGGGAGGGCCCGGGAGCTGTTTTTT
j_call: TRBJ2-2; d_call: TRBD2; v_call: TRBV27; clone_size: few; cdr3_aa: CASSLERAGGLGELFF; cdr3_nt: TGTGCCAGCAGTTTAGAACGAGCGGGAGGGCTCGGGGAGCTGTTTTTT
j_call: TRBJ2-3; d_call: NA; v_call: TRBV6-1; clone_size: few; cdr3_aa: CASTEGEVADTQYF; cdr3_nt: TGTGCCAGCACTGAGGGAGAGGTAGCAGATACGCAGTATTTT
j_call: TRBJ2-7; d_call: NA; v_call: TRBV7-9; clone_size: NA; cdr3_aa: CASSHDGTSYEQYF; cdr3_nt: TGTGCCAGCAGCCACGACGGGACCTCCTACGAGCAGTACTTC
j_call: TRBJ2-2; d_call: NA; v_call: TRBV4-2; clone_size: NA; cdr3_aa: CASSRKAGELFF; cdr3_nt: TGTGCCAGCAGCCGGAAAGCCGGGGAGCTGTTTTTT
j_call: TRBJ1-6; d_call: TRBD1; v_call: TRBV30; clone_size: many; cdr3_aa: CAWSVGTGDNSPLHF; cdr3_nt: TGTGCCTGGAGTGTGGGGACAGGGGATAATTCACCCCTCCACTTT